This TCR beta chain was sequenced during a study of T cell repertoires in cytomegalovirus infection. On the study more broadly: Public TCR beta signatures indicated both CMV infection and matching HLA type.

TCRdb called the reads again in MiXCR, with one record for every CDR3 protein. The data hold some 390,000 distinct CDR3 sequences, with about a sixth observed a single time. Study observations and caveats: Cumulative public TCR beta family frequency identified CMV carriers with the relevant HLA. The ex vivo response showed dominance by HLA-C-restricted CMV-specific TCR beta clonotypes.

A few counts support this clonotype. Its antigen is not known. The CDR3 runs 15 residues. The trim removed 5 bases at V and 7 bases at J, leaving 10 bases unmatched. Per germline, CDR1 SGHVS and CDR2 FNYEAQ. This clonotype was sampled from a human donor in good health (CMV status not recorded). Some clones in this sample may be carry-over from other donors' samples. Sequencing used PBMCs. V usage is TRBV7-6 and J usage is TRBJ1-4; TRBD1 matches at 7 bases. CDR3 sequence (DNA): TGTGCCAGCAGCCTAACAGGGGTTGGGCGTGAAAAACTGTTTTTT. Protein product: CASSLTGVGREKLFF. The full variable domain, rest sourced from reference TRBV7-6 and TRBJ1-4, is GAGVSQSPRYKVTKRGQDVALRCDPISGHVSLYWYRQALGQGPEFLTYFNYEAQQDKSGLPNDRFSAERPEGSISTLTIQRTEQRDSAMYRCASSLTGVGREKLFFGSGTQLSVL.